The 21 T cell receptor beta chains below were found in one sample sequenced in a study of blood T cell repertoires in COVID-19 (TCRdb year 2020). Libraries were made using the immunoSEQ multiplex PCR assay. TCRdb's version of the immuneACCESS table is confined to in-frame rearrangements and falls short of the full clone set. An unresolved V gene accounts for under half of the shortfall where checked; the remainder is of unknown origin. The sample data list around 380,000 clones, and around 84% of these were observed just once. 0.85% to 1.3% of the sample is taken by the ten largest. The sample taken for sequencing was peripheral blood. The receptors come from a human donor with acute or convalescent COVID-19. The donor label of this sample is uncertain.

CDR3 sequence reads: CAWGRGSGANVLTF. The CDR3 DNA reads as TGTGCCTGGGGCCGCGGCTCTGGGGCCAACGTCCTGACTTTC. V and J are TRBV30 and TRBJ2-6, with D uncertain. Trimming pared 5 bases from V and 0 bases from J, leaving 8 bases between. Per germline, CDR1 GTSNPN and CDR2 SVGIG (reference sequence). The CDR3 covers 14 residues.

This CDR3 is CASSLRRRIDTGELFF. CDR3 in DNA: TGTGCCAGCAGCCTCAGACGGCGGATTGATACCGGGGAGCTGTTTTTT. The J gene is TRBJ2-2, the V gene TRBV28; D is unresolved. V lost 6 bases to trimming and J lost 5 bases, with 19 bases between them. This CDR3 is built from 16 residues. CDR1 and CDR2 from the germline V gene are MDHEN and SYDVKM.

For the CDR3, the DNA is TGTGCCAGCAGCATGACTAGCGGGAGATCAAATGAGCAGTTCTTC. Translated, it gives CASSMTSGRSNEQFF. V and J are TRBV9 and TRBJ2-1, with 12 nucleotides matching TRBD2. The CDR3 extends over 15 amino acids. The germline V gene encodes CDR1 SGDLS and CDR2 YYNGEE. V dropped 4 bases and J dropped 7; count of bases not matched to a gene: 6.

V usage is TRBV7-2 and J usage is TRBJ2-7; 9 positions agree with TRBD2. The CDR3 covers 16 residues. From germline, CDR1 is SGHTA and CDR2 FQGNSA. The V gene end was trimmed by 5 bases and the J gene end by 4 bases; junction bases not matched to a gene: 12. CDR3: CASSKDSGTSSYEQYF. The CDR3 DNA follows: TGTGCCAGCAGCAAAGATTCCGGGACTAGCTCGTACGAGCAGTACTTC.

CDR3 sequence: CASSPIRDNEQFF. The CDR3 DNA is TGTGCCAGCTCACCTATCAGGGACAATGAGCAGTTCTTC. The chain combines TRBV18 with TRBJ2-1; D perhaps matches TRBD1 (5 bases). Germline CDR1 and CDR2: KGHSH and LQKENI. V dropped 3 bases and J dropped 5 bases, with 8 bases sitting between them. The CDR3 consists of 13 residues.

The rearrangement joins TRBV19 to TRBJ2-6; perhaps TRBD2 as D (6 bases). The CDR3 runs 15 residues. Trimming shortened V by 4 bases and J by 0 bases, and 7 bases separated the two germline ends. CDR1 and CDR2 (germline): LNHDA, SQIVND (reference sequence). The CDR3 is CASSRRDSGANVLTF. CDR3 coding DNA: TGTGCCAGTAGTAGGAGGGACTCTGGGGCCAACGTCCTGACTTTC.

CDR3 region: CASSRRGTDTQYF. CDR3 sequence (DNA): TGTGCCAGCAGCCGTAGAGGTACAGATACGCAGTATTTT. The chain employs TRBV7-7 and TRBJ2-3; D not resolved. Trimming removed 5 bases from V and 3 bases from J, with 9 bases in between. Germline V gene sequence: CDR1 SSHAT, CDR2 FNYEAQ (reference sequence). The CDR3 runs 13 residues.

This clone was detected once. CDR3 region: CASSELPSGGPYNEQFF. CDR3 DNA sequence: TGTGCCAGCAGTGAGTTGCCTAGCGGGGGTCCATACAATGAGCAGTTCTTC. The chain is built from TRBV2 and TRBJ2-1; 10 bases map to TRBD2. J gave up 4 bases and V 3 bases, and 9 bases lay outside the gene matches. There are 17 residues in the CDR3. Germline-derived CDR1 and CDR2 are SNHLY and FYNNEI.

A remark on this clone: An end of the junction differs from the germline gene, which may be a read error. The chain links TRBV5-1 to TRBJ2-4; TRBD1 agrees at 9 bases. The CDR3 has 14 residues. Germline CDR1 SGHRS, CDR2 YFSETQ. This CDR3 is CASSPSGGQGRSHF. DNA for the CDR3: TGCGCCAGTAGCCCCTCGGGGGGACAGGGAAGGTCGCACTTC.

The genes are TRBV27 and TRBJ2-1; D possibly corresponds to TRBD1 (6 bases). Germline V gene lookup returns CDR1 MNHEY and CDR2 SMNVEV (reference sequence). Trimming removed 2 bases at V and 7 bases at J, with 12 bases between. The CDR3 covers 14 residues. CDR3 in amino acids: CASSLHRDENEQFF. CDR3 coding DNA: TGTGCCAGCAGTTTACACAGGGACGAGAATGAGCAGTTCTTC.

This chain uses TRBV30 with TRBJ2-5; 16 nucleotides align to TRBD2. Germline loops: CDR1 GTSNPN, CDR2 SVGIG (reference sequence). The length of the CDR3 is 17 residues. V trimming: 1 base; J trimming: 7 bases; junction bases outside the gene matches: 9. CDR3 amino acids: CAWSAPGLAGGRGTQYF. CDR3 sequence (DNA): TGTGCCTGGAGTGCCCCGGGACTAGCGGGAGGGCGTGGGACCCAGTACTTC.

The chain joins TRBV5-4 to TRBJ2-3; D is unresolved. The CDR3 runs 11 residues. Trimming took 5 bases from V and 6 from J, leaving 7 bases between them. Germline CDR1 is SGHNT and CDR2 is YYREEE (reference sequence). This chain's CDR3 is CASSLRDTQYF. CDR3 bases: TGTGCCAGCAGTCTCCGGGATACGCAGTATTTT.

The chain couples TRBV12-5 to TRBJ2-4; 9 bases match TRBD1. Per the germline V gene, CDR1 is LGHNT and CDR2 is FRNRAP. The CDR3 extends over 16 amino acids. The V gene end was trimmed by 10 bases and the J gene end by 4 bases; junction bases not matched to a gene: 14. DNA for the CDR3: TGTGCTACTACCCCCATTTCCGGGACAGGGAAAAACATTCAGTACTTC. As protein: CATTPISGTGKNIQYF.

The V call is TRBV6-5, the J call TRBJ2-1; D unresolved. This CDR3 has 13 residues. CDR1 and CDR2 from the germline V gene are MNHEY and SVGAGI. V was clipped by 2 bases and J by 7 bases, with 9 bases between them. CDR3 residues: CASSYDLTNEQFF. CDR3 in DNA: TGTGCCAGCAGTTACGATCTAACGAATGAGCAGTTCTTC.

This clone was observed a handful of times. The V gene is TRBV5-6, the J gene TRBJ2-2; D is perhaps TRBD1 (5 bases). From germline, CDR1 is SGHDT and CDR2 YYEEEE. CDR3 length equals 15 residues. Trimming took off 4 bases at V and 3 bases at J, with 13 bases between the two ends. The CDR3 bases are TGTGCCAGCAGCAAAAACAGGTTACACACCGGGGAGCTGTTTTTT. This sequence encodes CASSKNRLHTGELFF.

The CDR3 DNA follows: TGTGCCACCAGTGATAACCGGGACAGGGTCACCGGGGAGCTGTTTTTT. It codes for CATSDNRDRVTGELFF. This sequence joins TRBV24-1 and TRBJ2-2; 9 nucleotides line up with TRBD1. The V gene's germline CDR1 is KGHDR and CDR2 SFDVKD. The V segment lost 3 bases and the J segment 4 bases; nucleotides outside the gene matches: 5. The CDR3 loop spans 16 amino acids.

The chain employs TRBV5-8 and TRBJ1-5; 7 bases match TRBD1. The germline V gene has CDR1 SGHTS and CDR2 YDEGEE. V was pared by 4 bases and J by 4 bases, with 14 bases of the junction left unmatched. This CDR3 is 17 amino acids long. Here the CDR3 reads CASSGRQGKSTNQPQHF. Written as DNA, the CDR3 is TGTGCCAGCAGCGGCCGACAGGGAAAGTCGACAAATCAGCCCCAGCATTTT. The full variable domain, rest sourced from reference TRBV5-8 and TRBJ1-5, is EAGVTQSPTHLIKTRGQQATLRCSPISGHTSVYWYQQALGLGLQFLLWYDEGEERNRGNFPPRFSGRQFPNYSSELNVNALELEDSALYLCASSGRQGKSTNQPQHFGDGTRLSIL.

The chain recombines TRBV19 with TRBJ2-5; TRBD2 agrees at 7 bases. CDR1 and CDR2 (germline): LNHDA, SQIVND (reference sequence). This CDR3 region has 12 residues. Germline trimming cut 10 bases from V and 3 bases from J; bases unmatched to any gene: 5. The CDR3 sequence: CATRRGEETQYF. CDR3 DNA sequence: TGTGCCACCCGACGGGGGGAAGAGACCCAGTACTTC.

This clone was seen a few times. The rearrangement joins TRBV6-6 to TRBJ2-7, with a tentative D call TRBD1 (6 bases). The length of the CDR3 is 14 residues. Looked up from germline, CDR1 is MNHNY and CDR2 is SVGAGI (reference sequence). Trimming took 6 bases from V and 2 from J, leaving 14 bases between them. The chain's CDR3 is CASRAPTGTYEQYF. The CDR3 coding sequence is TGTGCCAGCAGAGCTCCCACAGGGACCTACGAGCAGTACTTC.

The DNA for the CDR3 is TGTGCCAGTTACGGGGGACTGGGGCAGCCCCAGCATTTT. Its translation: CASYGGLGQPQHF. This chain joins TRBV19 and TRBJ1-5; the D gene is possibly TRBD1 (5 bases). Germline V gene sequence: CDR1 LNHDA, CDR2 SQIVND (reference sequence). The CDR3 length is 13 residues. Trimming took off 8 bases at V and 7 bases at J, with 15 bases between the two ends.

The chain combines TRBV3-1 (or the pseudogene TRBV3-2) with TRBJ1-1; 7 nucleotides agree with TRBD1. V dropped 2 bases and J dropped 6; count of bases not matched to a gene: 0. The germline V gene has CDR1 LGHDT and CDR2 YNNKEL (reference sequence). This CDR3 has 12 residues. The CDR3 loop is CASSQQGAEAFF. The CDR3 nucleotides are TGTGCCAGCAGCCAACAGGGGGCTGAAGCTTTCTTT.